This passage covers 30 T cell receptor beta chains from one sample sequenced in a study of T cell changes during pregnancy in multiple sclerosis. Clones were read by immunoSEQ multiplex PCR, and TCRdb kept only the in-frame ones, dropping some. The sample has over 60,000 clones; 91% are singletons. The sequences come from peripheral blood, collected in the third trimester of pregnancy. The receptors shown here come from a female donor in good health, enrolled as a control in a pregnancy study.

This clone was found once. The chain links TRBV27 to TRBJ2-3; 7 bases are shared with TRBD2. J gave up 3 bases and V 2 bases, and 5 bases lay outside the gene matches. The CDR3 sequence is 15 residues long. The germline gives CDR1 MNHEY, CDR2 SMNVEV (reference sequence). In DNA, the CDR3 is TGTGCCAGCAGTTTAGCCAGCGGGATGACAGATACGCAGTATTTT. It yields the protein CASSLASGMTDTQYF.

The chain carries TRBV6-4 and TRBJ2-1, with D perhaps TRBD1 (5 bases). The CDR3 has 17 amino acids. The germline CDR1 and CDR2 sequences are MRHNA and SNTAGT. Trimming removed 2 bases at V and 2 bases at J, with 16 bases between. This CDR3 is CASSDQGQVLPYNEQFF. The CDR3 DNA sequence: TGTGCCAGCAGTGACCAGGGCCAGGTTTTGCCCTACAATGAGCAGTTCTTC.

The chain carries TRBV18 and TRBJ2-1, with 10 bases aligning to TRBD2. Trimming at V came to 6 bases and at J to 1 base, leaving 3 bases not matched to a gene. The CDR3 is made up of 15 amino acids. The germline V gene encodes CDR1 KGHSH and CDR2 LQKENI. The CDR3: CASSVAGGSYNEQFF. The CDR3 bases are TGTGCCAGCTCCGTAGCGGGAGGATCCTACAATGAGCAGTTCTTC.

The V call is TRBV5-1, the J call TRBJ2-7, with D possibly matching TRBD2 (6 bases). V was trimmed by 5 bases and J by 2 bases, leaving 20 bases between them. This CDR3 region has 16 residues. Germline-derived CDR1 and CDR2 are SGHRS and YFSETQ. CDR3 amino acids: CASSEGRGRRAYEQYF. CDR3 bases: TGCGCCAGCAGTGAGGGACGGGGCAGGAGGGCCTACGAGCAGTACTTC. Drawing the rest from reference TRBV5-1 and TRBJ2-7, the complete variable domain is KAGVTQTPRYLIKTRGQQVTLSCSPISGHRSVSWYQQTPGQGLQFLFEYFSETQRNKGNFPGRFSGRQFSNSRSEMNVSTLELGDSALYLCASSEGRGRRAYEQYFGPGTRLTVT.

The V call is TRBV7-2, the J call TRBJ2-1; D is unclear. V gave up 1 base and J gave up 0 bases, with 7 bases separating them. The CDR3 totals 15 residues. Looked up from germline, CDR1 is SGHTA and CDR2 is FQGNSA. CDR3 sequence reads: CASSLDATSYNEQFF. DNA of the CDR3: TGTGCCAGCAGCTTAGATGCTACCTCCTACAATGAGCAGTTCTTC.

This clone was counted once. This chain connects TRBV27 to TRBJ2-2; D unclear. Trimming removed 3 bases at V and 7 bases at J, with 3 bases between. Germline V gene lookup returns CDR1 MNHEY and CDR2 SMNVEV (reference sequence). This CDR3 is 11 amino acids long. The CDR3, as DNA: TGTGCCAGCAGTTTGAGCGGGGAGCTGTTTTTT. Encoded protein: CASSLSGELFF.

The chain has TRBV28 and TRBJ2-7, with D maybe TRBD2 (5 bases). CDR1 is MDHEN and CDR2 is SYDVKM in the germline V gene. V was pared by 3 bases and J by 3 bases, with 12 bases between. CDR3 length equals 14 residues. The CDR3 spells CASSFRGILYEQYF. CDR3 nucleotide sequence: TGTGCCAGCAGTTTTCGAGGGATCCTCTACGAGCAGTACTTC.

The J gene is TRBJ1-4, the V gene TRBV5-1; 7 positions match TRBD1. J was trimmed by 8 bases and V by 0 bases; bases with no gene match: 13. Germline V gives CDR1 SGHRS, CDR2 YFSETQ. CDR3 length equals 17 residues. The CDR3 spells CASSLEPPGDRGEKLFF. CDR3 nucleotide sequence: TGCGCCAGCAGCTTGGAGCCCCCGGGGGACAGAGGAGAAAAACTGTTTTTT.

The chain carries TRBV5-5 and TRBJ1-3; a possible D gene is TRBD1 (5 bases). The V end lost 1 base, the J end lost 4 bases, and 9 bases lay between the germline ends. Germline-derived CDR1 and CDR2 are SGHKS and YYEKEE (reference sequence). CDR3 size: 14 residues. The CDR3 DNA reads TGTGCCAGCAGCTTGCGACAGTTCGGAAACACCATATATTTT. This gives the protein CASSLRQFGNTIYF.

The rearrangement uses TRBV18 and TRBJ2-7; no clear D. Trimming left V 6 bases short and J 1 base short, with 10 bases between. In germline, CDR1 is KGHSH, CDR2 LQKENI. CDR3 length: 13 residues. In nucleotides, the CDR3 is TGTGCCAGCTCCGAGACACAATCCTACGAGCAGTACTTC. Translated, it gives CASSETQSYEQYF.

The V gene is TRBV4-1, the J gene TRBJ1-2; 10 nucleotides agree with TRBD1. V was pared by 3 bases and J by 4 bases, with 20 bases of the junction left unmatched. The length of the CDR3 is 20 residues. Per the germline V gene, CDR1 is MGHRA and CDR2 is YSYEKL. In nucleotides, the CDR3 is TGCGCCAGCAGCCAGGAATTGTACGGGACAGGGGTCTTCCGCGTCTATGGCTACACCTTC. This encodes CASSQELYGTGVFRVYGYTF.

In nucleotides, the CDR3 is TGTGCCAGCAGCCCCCTCGTGGGCACTAATGAAAAACTGTTTTTT. Translated, it gives CASSPLVGTNEKLFF. The chain joins TRBV7-6 to TRBJ1-4; D is unclear. Germline V gives CDR1 SGHVS, CDR2 FNYEAQ. The V end lost 5 bases, the J end lost 2 bases, and 12 bases lay between the germline ends. The CDR3 length is 15 residues.

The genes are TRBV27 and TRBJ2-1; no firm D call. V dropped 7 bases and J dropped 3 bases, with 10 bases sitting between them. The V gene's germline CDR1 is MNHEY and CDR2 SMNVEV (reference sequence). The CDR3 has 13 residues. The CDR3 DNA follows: TGTGCCAGCAAAGCCCTCCACTACAATGAGCAGTTCTTC. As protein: CASKALHYNEQFF.

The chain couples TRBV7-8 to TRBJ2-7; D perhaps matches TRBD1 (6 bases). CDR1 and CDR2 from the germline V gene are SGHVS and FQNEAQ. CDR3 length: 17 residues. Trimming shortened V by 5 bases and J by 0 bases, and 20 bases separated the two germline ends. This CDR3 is CASSLRAGDTLSYEQYF. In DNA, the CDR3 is TGTGCCAGCAGCCTGCGCGCCGGGGACACGCTCTCCTACGAGCAGTACTTC.

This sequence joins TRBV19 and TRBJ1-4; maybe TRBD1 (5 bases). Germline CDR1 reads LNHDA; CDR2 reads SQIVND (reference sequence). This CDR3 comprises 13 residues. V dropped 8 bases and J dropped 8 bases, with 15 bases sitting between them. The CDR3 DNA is TGTGCCAGTGGAGGGAGGTGGGACGAAAAACTGTTTTTT. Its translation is CASGGRWDEKLFF.

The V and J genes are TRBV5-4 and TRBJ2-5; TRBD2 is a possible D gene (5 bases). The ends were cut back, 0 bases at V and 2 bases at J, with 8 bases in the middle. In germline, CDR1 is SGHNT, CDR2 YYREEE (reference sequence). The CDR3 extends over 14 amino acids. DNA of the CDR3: TGTGCCAGCAGCTTGGCGAGGGAGCAAGAGACCCAGTACTTC. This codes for CASSLAREQETQYF.

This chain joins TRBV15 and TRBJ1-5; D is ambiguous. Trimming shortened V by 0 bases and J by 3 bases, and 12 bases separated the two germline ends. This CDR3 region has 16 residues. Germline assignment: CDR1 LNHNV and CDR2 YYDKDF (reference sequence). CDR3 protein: CATSRDLNSFNQPQHF. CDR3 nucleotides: TGTGCCACCAGCAGAGATTTGAACAGCTTCAATCAGCCCCAGCATTTT.

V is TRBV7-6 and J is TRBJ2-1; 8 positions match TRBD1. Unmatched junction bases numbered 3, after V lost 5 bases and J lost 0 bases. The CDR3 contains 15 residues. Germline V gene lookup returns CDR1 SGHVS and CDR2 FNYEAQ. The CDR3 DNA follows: TGTGCCAGCAGCGGGACAGGCAGCTCCTACAATGAGCAGTTCTTC. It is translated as CASSGTGSSYNEQFF.

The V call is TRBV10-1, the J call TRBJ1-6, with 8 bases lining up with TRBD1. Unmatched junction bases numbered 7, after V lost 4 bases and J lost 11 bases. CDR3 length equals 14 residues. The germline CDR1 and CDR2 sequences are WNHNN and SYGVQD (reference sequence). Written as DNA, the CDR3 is TGCGCCAGCAGTGCAGACAGGGGAAGGACACCCCTCCACTTT. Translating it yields CASSADRGRTPLHF.

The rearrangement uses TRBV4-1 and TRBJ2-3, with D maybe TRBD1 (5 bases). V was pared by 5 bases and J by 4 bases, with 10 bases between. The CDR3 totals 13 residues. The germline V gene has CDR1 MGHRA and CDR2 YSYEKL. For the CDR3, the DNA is TGCGCCAGCAGCATCCAGGGCCCAGATACGCAGTATTTT. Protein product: CASSIQGPDTQYF.

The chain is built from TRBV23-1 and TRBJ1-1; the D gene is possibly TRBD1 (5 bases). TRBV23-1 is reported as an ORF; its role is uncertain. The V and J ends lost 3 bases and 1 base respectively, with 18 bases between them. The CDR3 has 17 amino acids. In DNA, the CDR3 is TGCGCCAGCAGTCATCCGTACCCGATAACAGGGAACACTGAAGCTTTCTTT. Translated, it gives CASSHPYPITGNTEAFF.

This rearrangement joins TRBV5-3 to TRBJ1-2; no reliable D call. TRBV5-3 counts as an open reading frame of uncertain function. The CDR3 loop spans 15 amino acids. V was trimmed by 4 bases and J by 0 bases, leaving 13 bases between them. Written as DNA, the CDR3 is TGTGCCAGAAGCCTGAGGCACCTAACTAACTATGGCTACACCTTC. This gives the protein CARSLRHLTNYGYTF.

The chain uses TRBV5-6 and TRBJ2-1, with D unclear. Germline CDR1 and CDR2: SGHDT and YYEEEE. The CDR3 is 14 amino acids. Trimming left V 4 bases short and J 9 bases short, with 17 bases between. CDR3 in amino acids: CASSPIGRVFEQFF. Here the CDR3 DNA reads TGTGCCAGCAGCCCGATTGGCCGGGTATTTGAGCAGTTCTTC.

The CDR3 sequence: CASSYSWARTNEKLFF. CDR3 nucleotides: TGTGCCAGCAGTTACTCTTGGGCGCGAACTAATGAAAAACTGTTTTTT. This chain joins TRBV6-5 and TRBJ1-4; D call uncertain. V lost 0 bases and J 1 base, leaving 9 bases between the germline ends. Germline loops: CDR1 MNHEY, CDR2 SVGAGI. This CDR3 contains 16 residues.

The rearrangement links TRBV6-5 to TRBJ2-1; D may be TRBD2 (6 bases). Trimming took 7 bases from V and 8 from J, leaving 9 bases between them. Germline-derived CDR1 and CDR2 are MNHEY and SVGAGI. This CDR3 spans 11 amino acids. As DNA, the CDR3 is TGTGCCAGCATGCGGGGTCATGAGCAGTTCTTC. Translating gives CASMRGHEQFF.

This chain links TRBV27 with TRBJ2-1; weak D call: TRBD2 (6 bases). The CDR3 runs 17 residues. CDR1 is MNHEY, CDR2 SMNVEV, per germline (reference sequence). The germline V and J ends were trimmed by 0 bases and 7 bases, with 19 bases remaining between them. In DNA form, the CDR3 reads TGTGCCAGCAGTTTATCTCACGGGAGCAGTATCCGGAATGAGCAGTTCTTC. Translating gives CASSLSHGSSIRNEQFF.

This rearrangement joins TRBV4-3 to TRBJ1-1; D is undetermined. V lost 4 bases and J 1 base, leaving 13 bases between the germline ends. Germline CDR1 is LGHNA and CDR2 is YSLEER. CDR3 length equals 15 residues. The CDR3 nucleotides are TGCGCCAGCAGCCGAGTCTGGGGAGGGAACACTGAAGCTTTCTTT. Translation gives CASSRVWGGNTEAFF.

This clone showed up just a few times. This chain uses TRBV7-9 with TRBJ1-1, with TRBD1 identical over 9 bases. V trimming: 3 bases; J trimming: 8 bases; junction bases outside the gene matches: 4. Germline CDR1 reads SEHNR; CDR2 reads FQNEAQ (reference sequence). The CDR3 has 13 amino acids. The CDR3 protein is CASSFNRGREAFF. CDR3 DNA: TGTGCCAGCAGCTTTAACAGGGGGCGAGAAGCTTTCTTT.

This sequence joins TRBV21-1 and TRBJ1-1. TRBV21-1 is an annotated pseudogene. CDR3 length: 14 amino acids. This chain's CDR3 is CASSKARGRTEAFF. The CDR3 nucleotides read TGTGCCAGCAGCAAAGCGCGGGGGAGGACTGAAGCTTTCTTT.

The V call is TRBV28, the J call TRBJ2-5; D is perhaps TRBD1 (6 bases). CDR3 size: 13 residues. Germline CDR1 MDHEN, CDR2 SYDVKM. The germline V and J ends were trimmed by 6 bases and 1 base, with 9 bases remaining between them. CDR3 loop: CASRPTGQETQYF. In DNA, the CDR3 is TGTGCCAGCAGACCGACAGGCCAAGAGACCCAGTACTTC. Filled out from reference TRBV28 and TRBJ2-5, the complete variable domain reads DVKVTQSSRYLVKRTGEKVFLECVQDMDHENMFWYRQDPGLGLRLIYFSYDVKMKEKGDIPEGYSVSREKKERFSLILESASTNQTSMYLCASRPTGQETQYFGPGTRLLVL.